Below, one TCR beta chain is given with its context. It lacks a known antigen. Base qualities are missing; no much larger clone stands one base away. Library generation was performed with 5' RACE. The run used an Illumina HiSeq 2500. The second PCR ran for roughly 6 to 11 cycles and used a J-beta primer mix along with a sample-barcoded 5' primer. Each TCR beta cDNA molecule received a unique molecular identifier from a template-switch 5' adaptor carrying 12 random nucleotides. Each sample yielded at least 3 million CDR3-containing paired-end reads. The Mint cDNA synthesis kit, primed by a TRBC-specific oligonucleotide, was used to synthesize first-strand cDNA from all RNA. Following uracil-DNA glycosylase treatment, a first 18-cycle PCR with universal primers M1SS and BC2_uni_R was performed on all cDNA. For the original study's pipeline: Normalization of each sample was performed by random selection of 1 million high-quality reads, each carrying a distinct molecular identifier. Instead of being binned into consensus sequences, reads that shared molecular identifiers were thrown out. MiTCR, run with a Q25 quality threshold and the strictest error-elimination algorithm, handled CDR3 identification, clonotype clustering and error correction. A nonparametric unseen species model using Euler transformation provided a lower-bound estimate of total TCR beta diversity. TCRdb ran its own pipeline on the public reads, namely fastp trimming at Q25 and MiXCR clone calling, and kept in-frame beta chains. Rows are unified per CDR3 protein, each entry keeping the most common DNA and genes. The V and J calls here are based on TCRdb, not the publication. This sample has 600,000 to 850,000 distinct CDR3 sequences in its table, and around 25% of those were observed once. Roughly a tenth of the sample goes to the ten largest clones.

The donors were roughly 38 Caucasian individuals from Russia, aged 6 to 90 years, who were systemically healthy. Each donor gave ten milliliters of peripheral blood, drawn into EDTA-treated Vacutainer tubes. Ficoll-Paque density-gradient centrifugation was used to isolate PBMCs, with at least 6.5 million per sample. Total RNA was extracted from PBMCs with Trizol reagent, with at least 5 micrograms obtained per sample. The percentages of naive CD45RAhigh/CD27high T cells were determined by flow cytometry on a PBMC aliquot from every donor. These data belong to a study of blood T cells in healthy people across ages (dated by TCRdb to the mid-2010s). Study-level background: In model experiments, template switching captured about one uniquely barcoded TCR beta cDNA molecule for every two T cells. Donors were grouped into four age groups: young (average roughly 17 years), middle-aged (roughly 37), aged (roughly 67) and long-lived (just over 80). Using the same blood draw, the study looked at two additional independent replicas of 1 million unique cDNA reads for two donors, one aged 18 to 30 and the other aged 80 or older. To track age-related changes in TCR beta repertoire diversity, the study relied on deep sequencing normalized with unique cDNA molecular identifiers. Broader findings and caveats from the paper: The percentage of naive T cells measured by flow cytometry correlated strongly with observed TCR beta diversity. The CMV infection status of donors was not known, potentially confounding age-related changes in expanded clonotypes. Bulk unsorted PBMC profiling prevented conclusive comparison of naive and antigen-experienced compartments. Observed TCR beta diversity per million T cells fell roughly linearly with age, and a significant reduction was already apparent by age roughly 40. Estimates of total diversity based on one million sequenced T cells were considered lower bounds and underestimates. Compared with the aged group, the long-lived group had more naive CD4+ T cells, fewer expanded clones and increased TCR diversity, a pattern suggesting age selection.

These data were also filed under a second study, of T cells of mothers and their children. Per that second paper: Donors were nine systemically healthy Caucasian individuals: three mothers and their six children. cDNA synthesis consumed the entire amount of extracted RNA, loaded at around 1.5 ug RNA in each 15 ul reaction. In the second PCR, the M1S primer introduced both the sample barcodes and 2-4 random nucleotides. More than 8 million TCR beta CDR3 reads were obtained from each mother, and about 3 million reads were obtained from each child. In both related and unrelated pairs, thymic selection shapes the output of TCR recombination in a similar way, with inherited differences having only a minor effect. Normalized repertoire overlap was always found to be slightly, but never significantly, higher in related mother-child pairs than in unrelated mother-child pairs. Persistent microchimeric T cell clones were not detected, at a sensitivity of 95 to 100 clones per million clonotypes. Deep NGS was used in the study to compare the TCR beta repertoires of mothers and children and to look for features that separate related mother-child pairs from unrelated individuals. The mean age was 40 +/- 4 years for the mothers and about 12 +/- 4 years for the children. After adapters were ligated using NEBNext reagents, the libraries underwent 100+100 nt paired-end sequencing on an Illumina HiSeq 2000. Mother and child libraries were prepared a month apart and sequenced in separate runs to prevent cross-contamination. For each donor, somewhere between about 450,000 and 2,100,000 distinct TCR beta clonotypes were identified. Naive TCR beta clonotypes were estimated from low-frequency clonotypes matched to each donor's FACS-determined naive share, without sorting.

What was sequenced was blood. The receptor comes from a boy between 10 and 17 years old in good health.

The nucleotides are TGTGCCAGCAGCTACCTCTATGGCTACACCTTC. Its translation is CASSYLYGYTF. This chain joins TRBV6-2 or TRBV6-3 to TRBJ1-2; the D gene cannot be named for sure. As encoded in the germline V gene, CDR1 is MNHEY while CDR2 is SVGEGT. V was cut back by 6 bases and J by 4 bases, leaving a gap of 6 bases between them. The CDR3 holds 11 amino acids from the cysteine to the phenylalanine. Only the CDR3 portion is preserved as DNA: 33 bases, with reading frame beginning at the first base.